The next 17 T cell receptor beta chains were all read from a single sample in a study of neoadjuvant anti-PD-1 for oral cavity cancer. Noted time point: after neoadjuvant nivolumab, at surgical resection. The assay was immunoSEQ multiplex PCR, and TCRdb's table has in-frame clones only and misses some. This sample has some 29,000 clones; about 80% occur once, and the top ten carry around 3.7%. Sequences were derived from PBMCs, sampled after nivolumab (anti-PD-1) treatment. The receptors stem from a person aged 35-79 years with oral cavity squamous cell carcinoma.

The chain uses TRBV11-2 and TRBJ2-5; 8 bases are a match to TRBD2. Per the germline V gene, CDR1 is SGHAT and CDR2 is FQNNGV. Unmatched junction bases numbered 7, after V lost 5 bases and J lost 5 bases. CDR3 length: 14 amino acids. CDR3 nucleotides: TGTGCCAGCAGCCGGGGGGGCCGAGCGGAGACCCAGTACTTC. Translated: CASSRGGRAETQYF.

This clone is medium-sized (0.01 to 0.1%) by share. The rearrangement links TRBV5-6 to TRBJ1-5; D is unclear. Per the germline V gene, CDR1 is SGHDT and CDR2 is YYEEEE. This CDR3 region has 13 residues. Trimming removed 0 bases at V and 6 bases at J, with 7 bases between. CDR3 loop: CASSLAAAQPQHF. The CDR3 bases are TGTGCCAGCAGCTTGGCCGCAGCTCAGCCCCAGCATTTT.

The chain combines TRBV9 with TRBJ2-1; D gene uncertain. V lost 4 bases to trimming and J lost 6 bases, with 17 bases between them. Germline V lookup: CDR1 SGDLS, CDR2 YYNGEE. This CDR3 has 15 residues. The CDR3, as DNA: TGTGCCAGCAGCCCTCGACTCAAGCTGGGCAATGAGCAGTTCTTC. Its translation: CASSPRLKLGNEQFF.

V usage is TRBV10-3 and J usage is TRBJ1-1; D is perhaps TRBD1 (6 bases). Germline V gives CDR1 ENHRY, CDR2 SYGVKD. The CDR3 covers 14 residues. Trimming cost V 0 bases and J 4 bases, with 9 bases left between them. CDR3 residues: CAISESGRGTEAFF. DNA for the CDR3: TGTGCCATCAGTGAGTCCGGCAGGGGCACTGAAGCTTTCTTT.

The V and J genes are TRBV10-3 and TRBJ1-5; D uncertain. Trimming removed 3 bases at V and 1 base at J, with 13 bases between. This CDR3 region has 16 residues. Per the germline V gene, CDR1 is ENHRY and CDR2 is SYGVKD. CDR3: CAISDLEDGSNQPQHF. The CDR3 nucleotides read TGTGCCATCAGTGACCTCGAGGACGGCAGCAATCAGCCCCAGCATTTT.

This chain links TRBV5-1 with TRBJ2-3, with a weak D call TRBD1 (6 bases). The CDR3 runs 16 residues. Looked up from germline, CDR1 is SGHRS and CDR2 is YFSETQ. V was pared by 4 bases and J by 2 bases, with 17 bases between. CDR3 nucleotides: TGCGCCAGCAGCCCGAGGACAGCCCAGCCCACAGATACGCAGTATTTT. Translating gives CASSPRTAQPTDTQYF.

The V call is TRBV4-2, the J call TRBJ1-2; D unresolved. This CDR3 comprises 14 residues. Germline values: CDR1 LGHNA, CDR2 YNFKEQ. Trimming removed 2 bases at V and 3 bases at J, with 10 bases between. Here the CDR3 DNA reads TGTGCCAGCAGCCAACCAGGTTCCCACTATGGCTACACCTTC. This gives the protein CASSQPGSHYGYTF.

The chain uses TRBV7-2 and TRBJ2-7; D is perhaps TRBD1 (6 bases). V was pared by 2 bases and J by 3 bases, with 11 bases between. This CDR3 is built from 14 residues. The germline CDR1 and CDR2 sequences are SGHTA and FQGNSA. Written as DNA, the CDR3 is TGTGCCAGCAGCTTATCAGGACAGTACTACGAGCAGTACTTC. This translates into CASSLSGQYYEQYF.

CDR3 in amino acids: CASSPRPSGTSPPDTQYF. CDR3 bases: TGTGCCAGCAGCCCGCGACCCTCCGGGACTAGCCCGCCGGATACGCAGTATTTT. This sequence joins TRBV7-8 and TRBJ2-3, with 9 bases that match TRBD2. Trimming at V came to 5 bases and at J to 6 bases, leaving 18 bases not matched to a gene. Germline assignment: CDR1 SGHVS and CDR2 FQNEAQ. The CDR3 contains 18 residues.

This clone was recorded a few times. The chain uses TRBV30 and TRBJ1-2; D not certain. Trimming took 0 bases from V and 4 from J, leaving 9 bases between them. CDR1 is GTSNPN, CDR2 SVGIG, per germline (reference sequence). The CDR3 has 13 amino acids. The CDR3 DNA sequence: TGTGCCTGGAGTGTACGGTGGGGCTATGGCTACACCTTC. Residues: CAWSVRWGYGYTF.

This chain joins TRBV11-2 and TRBJ2-1; D is unclear. The CDR3 runs to 15 residues. The germline gives CDR1 SGHAT, CDR2 FQNNGV. V lost 5 bases to trimming and J lost 0 bases, with 11 bases between them. CDR3 sequence: CASSAKLSSYNEQFF. In DNA, the CDR3 is TGTGCCAGCAGCGCCAAGCTAAGCTCCTACAATGAGCAGTTCTTC.

The chain is built from TRBV4-2 and TRBJ1-3, with D possibly being TRBD1 (6 bases). The CDR3 has 16 residues. Trimming took 0 bases from V and 0 from J, leaving 9 bases between them. Germline V gene sequence: CDR1 LGHNA, CDR2 YNFKEQ. The CDR3 nucleotides read TGTGCCAGCAGCCAAGAACAGGGCTTCTCTGGAAACACCATATATTTT. This codes for CASSQEQGFSGNTIYF.

The chain is built from TRBV9 and TRBJ2-7; a possible D gene is TRBD1 (6 bases). Trimming stripped 3 bases from V and 3 bases from J, with 10 bases between. The CDR3 is 13 residues long. Germline assignment: CDR1 SGDLS and CDR2 YYNGEE. The CDR3 DNA reads as TGTGCCAGCAGCGGGACAGACCTCTACGAGCAGTACTTC. It translates to CASSGTDLYEQYF.

The gene calls are TRBV7-9 and TRBJ1-4; possibly TRBD1 for D (6 bases). Germline V CDR1 and CDR2: SEHNR, FQNEAQ (reference sequence). V was trimmed by 1 base and J by 8 bases, leaving 14 bases between them. This CDR3 is built from 15 residues. CDR3 sequence (DNA): TGTGCCAGCAGCTTAGTGACAGGCGGATGGGAAAAACTGTTTTTT. Translating it yields CASSLVTGGWEKLFF. Full variable domain (missing parts from reference TRBV7-9 and TRBJ1-4): DTGVSQNPRHKITKRGQNVTFRCDPISEHNRLYWYRQTLGQGPEFLTYFQNEAQLEKSRLLSDRFSAERPKGSFSTLEIQRTEQGDSAMYLCASSLVTGGWEKLFFGSGTQLSVL.

The J gene is TRBJ2-1, the V gene TRBV9; D perhaps matches TRBD1 (5 bases). Trimming left V 0 bases short and J 2 bases short, with 9 bases between. Looked up from germline, CDR1 is SGDLS and CDR2 is YYNGEE. This CDR3 spans 15 amino acids. CDR3 nucleotides: TGTGCCAGCAGCGTAGGGACAAGAACCTACAATGAGCAGTTCTTC. Encoded protein: CASSVGTRTYNEQFF.

The chain carries TRBV21-1 and TRBJ2-7. TRBV21-1 is described as a pseudogene. This CDR3 has 10 amino acids. CDR3 DNA sequence: TGTGCCAGCTGCCAATACGAGCAGTACTTC. Protein: CASCQYEQYF.

For the CDR3, the DNA is TGTGCCAGCAGTTTACTTAGTGGTCCACCGAACACCGGGGAGCTGTTTTTT. Translating gives CASSLLSGPPNTGELFF. The rearrangement uses TRBV27 and TRBJ2-2; no firm D call. The germline V gene has CDR1 MNHEY and CDR2 SMNVEV (reference sequence). The CDR3 loop spans 17 amino acids. Trimming pared 2 bases from V and 0 bases from J, leaving 13 bases between.